This T cell receptor beta chain was observed in a study of post-analysis software for immune sequencing data. Study context: Patients had relapsing-remitting, secondary progressive or progressive-relapsing multiple sclerosis; some lacked subtype.

Study results and caveats: For normalized Chao1 diversity, multiple sclerosis patients scored significantly lower than controls did. TRBV5-6, TRBV5-1 and TRBV20-1 were among about 5 TRBV segments more frequent in patients than controls.

Germline CDR1 and CDR2: MNHEY and SMNVEV (reference sequence). The CDR3 is 13 amino acids. The J segment lost 4 bases and the V segment lost 8 bases, leaving 5 bases of the junction unmatched. This clonotype was found a few times. Its antigen is unknown. TCR beta cDNA libraries included unique molecular identifiers. TCRdb analysed the PCR reads with MiXCR anew, one entry per CDR3 protein. The data contain some 690,000 distinct CDR3 sequences, roughly 30% of them singletons. This TCR derives from a girl under 18 with multiple sclerosis. Sequencing input: blood. The chain carries TRBV27 and TRBJ2-3, with TRBD2 matching 8 bases. The CDR3: CASQSGGADTQYF. The DNA for the CDR3 is TGTGCCAGCCAAAGCGGGGGTGCAGATACGCAGTATTTT.